The clone carrying this T cell receptor (beta chain) was seen a few times. The target antigen is unknown. With 60 Vbeta and 13 Jbeta primers, the PCR was carried out. Assay used: immunoSEQ multiplex PCR; TCRdb lists only in-frame clones, some missing. Of about 120,000 clones in the sample, over 60% were seen once. The data were taken from a study of cytomegalovirus exposure and HLA in healthy donors. General observations from the study: CMV antigen specificity was confirmed in vitro for a few CMV-associated chains. Rates of TCR association differed by HLA locus in a later analysis, with DRB1 highest and HLA-C lowest.

J gave up 3 bases and V 0 bases, and 4 bases lay outside the gene matches. Germline V CDR1 and CDR2: SGHRS, YFSETQ. This CDR3 is built from 15 residues. This sequence joins TRBV5-1 and TRBJ2-7; 9 positions agree with TRBD2. The source material was PBMCs. The clonotype was recovered from a woman in her forties in good health and CMV-seropositive. CDR3 protein: CASSLASGAGYEQYF. The CDR3 nucleotides read TGCGCCAGCAGCTTGGCTAGCGGGGCAGGCTACGAGCAGTACTTC.